Listed below are T cell receptor beta chains from one sample, sequenced in a study of control samples from healthy donors and cancer patients. Clones were sequenced by immunoSEQ multiplex PCR, and TCRdb holds only the in-frame ones, with some missing. The sample is made up of about 210,000 clones, and the top ten hold 2% to 2.5% of it. Sequencing was carried out using blood. Source of these receptors: a woman aged 25 to 45 in good health. Both conserved end residues are part of each CDR3. The order of the fields is J gene, V gene, D gene, CDR3 protein, CDR3 DNA. The D gene is left open where the match is weak.

J gene: TRBJ1-2; V gene: TRBV7-2; D gene: NA; CDR3 protein: CASSLGRQGVGGGYTF; CDR3 DNA: TGTGCCAGCAGCTTAGGAAGGCAGGGCGTCGGTGGAGGCTACACCTTC
J gene: TRBJ1-1; V gene: TRBV7-9; D gene: NA; CDR3 protein: CASSPRGVGTEAFF; CDR3 DNA: TGTGCCAGCAGCCCCCGTGGGGTTGGCACTGAAGCTTTCTTT
J gene: TRBJ1-2; V gene: TRBV3-1/TRBV3-2; D gene: TRBD1; CDR3 protein: CASSYGTDGYTF; CDR3 DNA: TGTGCCAGCAGCTACGGGACAGATGGCTACACCTTC
J gene: TRBJ2-7; V gene: TRBV6-2/TRBV6-3; D gene: TRBD2; CDR3 protein: CASSKLAGSRASYEQYF; CDR3 DNA: TGTGCCAGCAGTAAGCTAGCGGGGAGCCGAGCCTCCTACGAGCAGTACTTC
J gene: TRBJ1-4; V gene: TRBV5-1; D gene: NA; CDR3 protein: CASSVYPGAATNEKLFF; CDR3 DNA: TGCGCCAGCAGCGTGTACCCGGGTGCAGCAACTAATGAAAAACTGTTTTTT
J gene: TRBJ1-6; V gene: TRBV6-5; D gene: NA; CDR3 protein: CASSVREFYNSPLHF; CDR3 DNA: TGTGCCAGCAGCGTACGGGAATTCTATAATTCACCCCTCCACTTT
J gene: TRBJ2-3; V gene: TRBV18; D gene: NA; CDR3 protein: CASSYRSTDTQYF; CDR3 DNA: TGTGCCAGCTCATACAGGAGCACAGATACGCAGTATTTT
J gene: TRBJ1-6; V gene: TRBV7-9; D gene: TRBD1; CDR3 protein: CASRGDSNSPLHF; CDR3 DNA: TGTGCCAGCAGGGGGGACAGCAATTCACCCCTCCACTTT
J gene: TRBJ1-2; V gene: TRBV24-1; D gene: TRBD1; CDR3 protein: CATSDGDRGLGYTF; CDR3 DNA: TGTGCCACCAGTGATGGGGACAGGGGGCTCGGCTACACCTTC
J gene: TRBJ2-7; V gene: TRBV6-5; D gene: TRBD2; CDR3 protein: CASRRGGHEQYF; CDR3 DNA: TGTGCCAGTCGGCGGGGGGGCCACGAGCAGTACTTC
J gene: TRBJ1-5; V gene: TRBV29-1; D gene: NA; CDR3 protein: CSVPGGEGNQPQHF; CDR3 DNA: TGCAGCGTCCCGGGTGGGGAGGGGAATCAGCCCCAGCATTTT
J gene: TRBJ2-3; V gene: TRBV2; D gene: NA; CDR3 protein: CASSAGPSTDTQYF; CDR3 DNA: TGTGCCAGCAGTGCCGGCCCTTCTACAGATACGCAGTATTTT
J gene: TRBJ2-7; V gene: TRBV4-1; D gene: NA; CDR3 protein: CASSPTGHILSYEQYF; CDR3 DNA: TGCGCCAGCAGCCCTACGGGACATATACTCTCCTACGAGCAGTACTTC
J gene: TRBJ1-3; V gene: TRBV2; D gene: TRBD1; CDR3 protein: CASSMTGISGNTIYF; CDR3 DNA: TGTGCCAGCAGTATGACAGGGATCTCTGGAAACACCATATATTTT
J gene: TRBJ2-7; V gene: TRBV5-4; D gene: TRBD1; CDR3 protein: CASSSRDRGVGEQYF; CDR3 DNA: TGTGCCAGCAGTTCCCGGGACAGGGGAGTCGGCGAGCAGTACTTC
J gene: TRBJ1-1; V gene: TRBV19; D gene: NA; CDR3 protein: CASSIEGTEAFF; CDR3 DNA: TGTGCCAGTAGTATAGAGGGCACTGAAGCTTTCTTT
J gene: TRBJ2-3; V gene: TRBV4-2; D gene: TRBD2; CDR3 protein: CASSQDIAGGADTQYF; CDR3 DNA: TGTGCCAGCAGCCAAGATATAGCGGGGGGGGCAGATACGCAGTATTTT
J gene: TRBJ2-3; V gene: TRBV6-2/TRBV6-3; D gene: TRBD1; CDR3 protein: CASTPQGLGTDTQYF; CDR3 DNA: TGTGCCAGCACCCCACAGGGGTTGGGAACAGATACGCAGTATTTT
J gene: TRBJ1-2; V gene: TRBV10-3; D gene: TRBD1; CDR3 protein: CAISALRTGDDGYTF; CDR3 DNA: TGTGCCATCAGTGCCCTAAGGACAGGGGATGATGGCTACACCTTC
J gene: TRBJ1-5; V gene: TRBV12-3/TRBV12-4; D gene: NA; CDR3 protein: CASSFRGPYAQHF; CDR3 DNA: TGTGCCAGCAGTTTTAGGGGACCCTACGCCCAGCATTTT
J gene: TRBJ2-1; V gene: TRBV6-5; D gene: TRBD1; CDR3 protein: CASSYWTGIQNEQFF; CDR3 DNA: TGTGCCAGCAGTTACTGGACAGGGATTCAGAATGAGCAGTTCTTC
J gene: TRBJ1-3; V gene: TRBV10-3; D gene: NA; CDR3 protein: CAISESNRVGNTIYF; CDR3 DNA: TGTGCCATCAGTGAGTCTAACAGGGTTGGAAACACCATATATTTT
J gene: TRBJ2-7; V gene: TRBV5-6; D gene: NA; CDR3 protein: CASSLEEGRSTYEQYF; CDR3 DNA: TGTGCCAGCAGCTTGGAGGAGGGTCGGAGCACCTACGAGCAGTACTTC
J gene: TRBJ2-7; V gene: TRBV7-7; D gene: NA; CDR3 protein: CARYRYPTNLLSPQQYF; CDR3 DNA: TGTGCTAGATACAGGTACCCGACCAATCTTCTCTCACCTCAGCAGTACTTC